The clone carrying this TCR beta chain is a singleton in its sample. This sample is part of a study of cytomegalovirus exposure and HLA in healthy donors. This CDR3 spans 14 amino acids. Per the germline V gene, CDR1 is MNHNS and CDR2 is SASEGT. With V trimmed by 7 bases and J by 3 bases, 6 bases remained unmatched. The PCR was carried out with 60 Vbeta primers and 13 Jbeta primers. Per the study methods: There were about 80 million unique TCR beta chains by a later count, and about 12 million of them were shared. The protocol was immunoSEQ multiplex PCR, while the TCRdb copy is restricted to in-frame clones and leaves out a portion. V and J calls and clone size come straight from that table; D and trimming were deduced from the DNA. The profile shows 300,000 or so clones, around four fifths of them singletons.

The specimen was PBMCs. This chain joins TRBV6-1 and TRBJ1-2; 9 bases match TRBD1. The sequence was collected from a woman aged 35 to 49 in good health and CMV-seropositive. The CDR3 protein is CASTWDRVDYGYTF. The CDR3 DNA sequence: TGTGCCAGCACCTGGGACAGGGTCGACTATGGCTACACCTTC.